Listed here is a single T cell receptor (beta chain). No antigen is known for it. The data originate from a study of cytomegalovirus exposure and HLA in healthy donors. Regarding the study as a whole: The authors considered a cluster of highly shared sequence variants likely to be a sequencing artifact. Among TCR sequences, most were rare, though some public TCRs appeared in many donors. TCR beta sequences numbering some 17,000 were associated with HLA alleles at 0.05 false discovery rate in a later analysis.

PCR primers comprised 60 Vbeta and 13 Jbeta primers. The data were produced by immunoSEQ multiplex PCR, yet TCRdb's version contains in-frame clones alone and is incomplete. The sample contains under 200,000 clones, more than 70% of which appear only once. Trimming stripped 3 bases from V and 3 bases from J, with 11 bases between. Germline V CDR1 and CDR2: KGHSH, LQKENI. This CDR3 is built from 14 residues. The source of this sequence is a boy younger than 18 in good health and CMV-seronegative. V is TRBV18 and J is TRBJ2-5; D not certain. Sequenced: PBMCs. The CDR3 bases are TGTGCCAGCTCACCGGAGCAGCTAGAAGAGACCCAGTACTTC. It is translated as CASSPEQLEETQYF.